The 22 T cell receptor beta chains presented below share a single source sample, sequenced in a study of CD8 T cells in ankylosing spondylitis. Study results and caveats: Roughly eight highly homologous variants made up a TCR beta motif that seemed to typify ankylosing spondylitis blood.

TCRdb reprocessed the 5' RACE reads via MiXCR and lists one record per CDR3 protein. The sample contains about 400,000 distinct CDR3 sequences, under 25% of which appear only once. No cognate antigen is known for these TCRs. The sample taken for sequencing was blood, either unsorted or a sorted T cell fraction (not recorded which). Receptor source: a male donor with ankylosing spondylitis.

In its sample, this clonotype was seen a few times. The chain is built from TRBV12-3 or TRBV12-4 and TRBJ1-4; 9 positions match TRBD1. The CDR3 has 13 amino acids. Trimming took 5 bases from V and 8 from J; bases not matched to a gene: 3. Here the CDR3 DNA reads TGTGCCAGCAGTCCGGGACAGGGAGAAAAACTGTTTTTT. This gives the protein CASSPGQGEKLFF.

A few counts support this clonotype. The J gene is TRBJ2-7, the V gene TRBV6-1; 7 bases align to TRBD1. The CDR3 length is 14 residues. The germline gives CDR1 MNHNS, CDR2 SASEGT. V lost 5 bases, J lost 4 bases, and 8 bases stayed unmatched. The CDR3 loop is CASSPDRPPYEQYF. The DNA for the CDR3 is TGTGCCAGCAGTCCGGACAGGCCCCCTTACGAGCAGTACTTC.

This clonotype was counted between two and nine times. The chain is built from TRBV20-1 and TRBJ2-7, with a tentative D call TRBD2 (5 bases). This CDR3 is 15 amino acids long. The germline V and J ends were trimmed by 0 bases and 0 bases, with 12 bases remaining between them. CDR1 is DFQATT and CDR2 is SNEGSKA in the germline V gene (reference sequence). CDR3 sequence (DNA): TGCAGTGCTAGAGACCGGACTGAGCTCTCCTACGAGCAGTACTTC. Translation gives CSARDRTELSYEQYF.

Many counts were recorded for this clonotype. V usage is TRBV10-3 and J usage is TRBJ1-1, with D unresolved. V lost 3 bases, J lost 0 bases, and 5 bases lay in between. The CDR3 spans 13 residues. Germline loops: CDR1 ENHRY, CDR2 SYGVKD. The CDR3, as DNA: TGTGCCATCAGTGATAAAATGAACACTGAAGCTTTCTTT. It translates to CAISDKMNTEAFF.

This clonotype was seen a handful of times. The genes are TRBV20-1 and TRBJ2-3, with 8 positions matching TRBD2. CDR1 is DFQATT and CDR2 is SNEGSKA in the germline V gene (reference sequence). V lost 1 base and J lost 1; bases outside the gene matches: 1. The CDR3 contains 14 residues. CDR3 in DNA: TGCAGTGCTAGAGTCGGGAGGGGCACAGATACGCAGTATTTT. Translated, it gives CSARVGRGTDTQYF.

This clonotype was detected a few times. This chain connects TRBV6-1 to TRBJ2-2; D is unclear. CDR3 length: 14 amino acids. The germline CDR1 and CDR2 sequences are MNHNS and SASEGT. V lost 6 bases and J lost 2, with 10 bases in between. The CDR3 region is CASSRIPNTGELFF. The CDR3 DNA reads TGTGCCAGCAGCCGGATACCAAACACCGGGGAGCTGTTTTTT.

The chain carries TRBV6-5 and TRBJ2-7, with D perhaps assigned TRBD1 or TRBD2 (5 bases each). The length of the CDR3 is 14 residues. V lost 4 bases and J 1 base, leaving 11 bases between the germline ends. CDR1 is MNHEY, CDR2 SVGAGI, per germline. For the CDR3, the DNA is TGTGCCAGCAGTTTGGGACGGCTATCCTACGAGCAGTACTTC. Its translation is CASSLGRLSYEQYF.

This clonotype was seen a few times. The chain joins TRBV12-3 or TRBV12-4 to TRBJ2-1; 7 positions agree with TRBD2. V shed 1 base, J shed 1 base, and the junction held 4 bases outside the gene matches. CDR3 length: 16 amino acids. The CDR3 DNA reads as TGTGCCAGCAGTTTAGGCGGGGAGGGGTCCTACAATGAGCAGTTCTTC. It specifies CASSLGGEGSYNEQFF.

The J gene is TRBJ2-2, the V gene TRBV11-2; the match to TRBD2 covers 9 bases. V gave up 5 bases and J gave up 0 bases; unmatched junction bases: 10. The V gene's germline CDR1 is SGHAT and CDR2 FQNNGV. This CDR3 comprises 18 residues. This CDR3 is CASSQPRTSASNTGELFF. CDR3 bases: TGTGCCAGCAGCCAACCTCGGACTAGCGCGTCGAACACCGGGGAGCTGTTTTTT.

This chain links TRBV10-3 with TRBJ2-1; D is ambiguous. This CDR3 spans 12 amino acids. The germline V gene has CDR1 ENHRY and CDR2 SYGVKD. V lost 6 bases and J 5 bases, leaving 8 bases between the germline ends. This CDR3 reads CAISDQHNEQFF. In nucleotides, the CDR3 is TGTGCCATCAGCGACCAACACAATGAGCAGTTCTTC.

At least ten counts were recorded for this clonotype. The gene calls are TRBV20-1 and TRBJ1-5, with 11 nucleotides matching TRBD1. The CDR3 covers 18 residues. The germline V gene encodes CDR1 DFQATT and CDR2 SNEGSKA (reference sequence). The V and J ends lost 5 bases and 2 bases, in that order; junction bases with no gene match: 14. CDR3 nucleotide sequence: TGCAGTGCTGATACCGGGACAGGGGGAAGTTTTGGCAATCAGCCCCAGCATTTT. It specifies CSADTGTGGSFGNQPQHF.

The chain joins TRBV4-3 to TRBJ2-5; 14 nucleotides align to TRBD2. CDR3 length: 18 residues. Germline V CDR1 and CDR2: LGHNA, YSLEER. Trimming cost V 0 bases and J 2 bases; bases outside gene matches: 5. The CDR3 DNA reads as TGCGCCAGCAGCCAAGAAGGGACTAGCGGGAGAAGACAAGAGACCCAGTACTTC. This encodes CASSQEGTSGRRQETQYF.

This clonotype was counted between two and nine times. The chain has TRBV12-3 or TRBV12-4 and TRBJ2-3; possibly TRBD1 for D (6 bases). The CDR3 spans 13 residues. V was pared by 8 bases and J by 4 bases, with 13 bases between. The CDR3 DNA reads as TGTGCCAGCTCCCCAGGGGACCCAGATACGCAGTATTTT. Its protein is CASSPGDPDTQYF.

The chain is built from TRBV9 and TRBJ2-2; D tentatively fits TRBD1 or TRBD2 (5 bases each). CDR3 length equals 15 residues. V gave up 4 bases and J gave up 4 bases, with 14 bases separating them. The germline V gene encodes CDR1 SGDLS and CDR2 YYNGEE. CDR3 residues: CASSPREGTTGELFF. In DNA, the CDR3 is TGTGCCAGCAGCCCCCGCGAGGGGACCACCGGGGAGCTGTTTTTT.

This clonotype was detected a few times. V gene TRBV5-1 combines with J gene TRBJ2-1, with TRBD2 identical over 13 bases. The V gene's germline CDR1 is SGHRS and CDR2 YFSETQ. J lost 8 bases, V lost 0 bases, and 5 bases had no gene match. The CDR3 sequence is 16 residues long. The CDR3 nucleotides read TGCGCCAGCAGCTTGGGACTAGCGGGAGGCGCGGATGAGCAGTTCTTC. This gives the protein CASSLGLAGGADEQFF.

The DNA for the CDR3 is TGTGCCACCAGCAGAGATCAGTCCTACGAGCAGTACTTC. Protein product: CATSRDQSYEQYF. This chain links TRBV15 with TRBJ2-7, with D unclear. Trimming removed 0 bases at V and 1 base at J, with 4 bases between. This CDR3 comprises 13 residues. Germline loops: CDR1 LNHNV, CDR2 YYDKDF (reference sequence).

The V gene is TRBV24-1, the J gene TRBJ2-2; TRBD2 agrees at 14 bases. The length of the CDR3 is 19 residues. Germline CDR1 and CDR2: KGHDR and SFDVKD. The V and J ends lost 0 bases and 0 bases, in that order; junction bases with no gene match: 2. CDR3 DNA sequence: TGTGCCACCAGTGATTTGGGACTAGCGGGAGGTACGAACACCGGGGAGCTGTTTTTT. Encoded protein: CATSDLGLAGGTNTGELFF.

Many counts were recorded for this clonotype. This chain uses TRBV7-9 with TRBJ2-1; D possibly corresponds to TRBD1 (6 bases). This CDR3 contains 15 residues. CDR1 SEHNR and CDR2 FQNEAQ come from the germline V gene (reference sequence). The ends were cut back, 2 bases at V and 2 bases at J, with 10 bases in the middle. The CDR3 DNA reads as TGTGCCAGCAGCTTAATGCCAGGGGCCTACAATGAGCAGTTCTTC. Translated, it gives CASSLMPGAYNEQFF. Full variable domain (missing parts from reference TRBV7-9 and TRBJ2-1): DTGVSQNPRHKITKRGQNVTFRCDPISEHNRLYWYRQTLGQGPEFLTYFQNEAQLEKSRLLSDRFSAERPKGSFSTLEIQRTEQGDSAMYLCASSLMPGAYNEQFFGPGTRLTVL.

There are a few counts of this clonotype. The chain is built from TRBV20-1 and TRBJ1-1; D perhaps matches TRBD1 (5 bases). This CDR3 spans 13 amino acids. Trimming stripped 2 bases from V and 1 base from J, with 8 bases between. Germline V gene lookup returns CDR1 DFQATT and CDR2 SNEGSKA (reference sequence). CDR3 sequence (DNA): TGCAGTGCTAGAAAGGGGTGGAACACTGAAGCTTTCTTT. Translated: CSARKGWNTEAFF.

This clonotype was seen only a few times. The chain is built from TRBV20-1 and TRBJ1-2; weak D call: TRBD1 (5 bases). The CDR3 is 14 residues long. Germline CDR1 and CDR2: DFQATT and SNEGSKA (reference sequence). Trimming cost V 4 bases and J 1 base, with 13 bases left between them. The CDR3 region is CSATGTPINYGYTF. The CDR3 DNA reads TGCAGTGCTACTGGGACCCCCATTAACTATGGCTACACCTTC.

The chain links TRBV7-2 to TRBJ2-5; TRBD2 matches at 7 bases. Trimming took 5 bases from V and 2 from J; bases not matched to a gene: 8. Germline V gives CDR1 SGHTA, CDR2 FQGNSA. This CDR3 has 15 amino acids. Written as DNA, the CDR3 is TGTGCCAGCAGCCTCAACCAGGGAGGGCAAGAGACCCAGTACTTC. The encoded protein is CASSLNQGGQETQYF.

This clonotype was counted between two and nine times. The CDR3, as DNA: TGTGCCAGCAGCTCACAGGAGTATGGCTACACCTTC. It specifies CASSSQEYGYTF. The chain recombines TRBV6-6 with TRBJ1-2, with D perhaps TRBD1 (5 bases). The CDR3 covers 12 residues. Germline CDR1 is MNHNY and CDR2 is SVGAGI (reference sequence). The V gene lost 6 bases and the J gene lost 5 bases, with 10 bases spanning the gap.